Presented here are 19 T cell receptor beta chains from one specimen sequenced in a study of vaccination and CD4 T cells after COVID-19. No antigen has been identified for these receptors. The treatment was: approximately 9-day PBMC culture with coronavirus spike peptide pools or control peptides (ViraFEST assay). The Oncomine TCR Beta short-read assay sequenced DNA from cultured CD4+ T cells. TCRdb fed the PCR reads into MiXCR, producing one record per CDR3 protein. In the table there are more than 10,000 distinct CDR3 sequences, 40% to 50% of which are singletons. Sequencing was carried out using CD4+ T cells from blood, cultured in vitro. The source of these receptors is a human donor who had recovered from COVID-19.

The table lists this clonotype with a few counts. The V call is TRBV7-9, the J call TRBJ1-2; D call uncertain. This CDR3 is 12 amino acids long. V was clipped by 5 bases and J by 7 bases, with 11 bases between them. Germline CDR1 and CDR2: SEHNR and FQNEAQ (reference sequence). The CDR3 DNA reads as TGTGCCAGCAGCCGCGAGCGGCTTGGCTACACCTTC. Translation gives CASSRERLGYTF.

The rearrangement joins TRBV7-2 to TRBJ2-5, with 8 bases aligning to TRBD1. Trimming at V came to 2 bases and at J to 5 bases, leaving 4 bases not matched to a gene. The CDR3 is 14 amino acids. CDR1 and CDR2 (germline): SGHTA, FQGNSA. The DNA of the CDR3 is TGTGCCAGCAGCTTACAGGGGGCAGGGGAGACCCAGTACTTC. Translating gives CASSLQGAGETQYF.

This clonotype showed up just a few times. The chain has TRBV20-1 and TRBJ2-1, with D possibly being TRBD2 (5 bases). In germline, CDR1 is DFQATT, CDR2 SNEGSKA (reference sequence). With 0 bases removed from V and 4 bases from J, the gap between germline ends came to 10 bases. This CDR3 comprises 14 residues. This CDR3 is CSARDRLLYNEQFF. Written as DNA, the CDR3 is TGCAGTGCTAGAGATAGACTATTATACAATGAGCAGTTCTTC.

The V call is TRBV18, the J call TRBJ2-7, with D possibly matching TRBD2 (7 bases). The CDR3 consists of 15 residues. CDR1 KGHSH and CDR2 LQKENI come from the germline V gene. V lost 2 bases, J lost 4 bases, and 15 bases lay in between. CDR3: CASSPFKGGEYEQYF. Written as DNA, the CDR3 is TGTGCCAGCTCACCATTCAAAGGGGGGGAGTACGAGCAGTACTTC.

This clonotype has only a few counts. This sequence joins TRBV6-1 and TRBJ1-1, with D uncertain. CDR3 length equals 12 residues. V was pared by 6 bases and J by 3 bases, with 8 bases between. Germline V gives CDR1 MNHNS, CDR2 SASEGT. Written as DNA, the CDR3 is TGTGCCAGCAGCTCCATTGACACTGAAGCTTTCTTT. As protein: CASSSIDTEAFF.

This chain joins TRBV24-1 and TRBJ1-1, with D possibly being TRBD1 (5 bases). The length of the CDR3 is 14 residues. The germline gives CDR1 KGHDR, CDR2 SFDVKD. V lost 3 bases and J 2 bases, leaving 9 bases between the germline ends. CDR3: CATSDGTDNTEAFF. CDR3 sequence (DNA): TGTGCCACCAGTGATGGGACGGACAACACTGAAGCTTTCTTT.

The rearrangement links TRBV5-4 to TRBJ1-1; no reliable D call. This CDR3 is built from 13 residues. V was cut by 9 bases and J by 1 base, with 13 bases left in between. CDR1 and CDR2 (germline): SGHNT, YYREEE (reference sequence). CDR3 DNA: TGTGCCATCCAAGGCCCAGAGAACACTGAAGCTTTCTTT. Its protein is CAIQGPENTEAFF.

The chain couples TRBV12-3 or TRBV12-4 to TRBJ1-6; no clear D gene. The CDR3 contains 17 residues. V shed 8 bases and J shed 0 bases, with 17 bases lying between them. In DNA form, the CDR3 reads TGTGCCAGCCAGAGTTTATATGGGATCTCCTATAATTCACCCCTCCACTTT. Translating gives CASQSLYGISYNSPLHF.

A few counts support this clonotype. This rearrangement joins TRBV6-2 or TRBV6-3 to TRBJ2-3, with D unresolved. The CDR3 sequence is 12 residues long. V was shortened by 6 bases and J by 5 bases, with 9 bases between the two germline ends. Germline V gene sequence: CDR1 MNHEY, CDR2 SVGEGT. The CDR3 is CASSRPLDTQYF. In DNA, the CDR3 is TGTGCCAGCAGCCGCCCTCTAGATACGCAGTATTTT.

This clonotype was seen a few times. The chain carries TRBV7-2 and TRBJ2-2; TRBD2 agrees at 12 bases. V trimming: 9 bases; J trimming: 7 bases; junction bases outside the gene matches: 12. This CDR3 comprises 16 residues. Germline CDR1 is SGHTA and CDR2 is FQGNSA. The CDR3, as DNA: TGTGCCAGTCGCGTGGCTAGCGGGAGGGGTCTCGGGGAGCTGTTTTTT. Protein sequence: CASRVASGRGLGELFF.

This clonotype came up a few times. The chain uses TRBV2 and TRBJ1-6, with a possible D match to TRBD1 (5 bases). There are 14 residues in the CDR3. Per germline, CDR1 SNHLY and CDR2 FYNNEI. Trimming pared 4 bases from V and 3 bases from J, leaving 7 bases between. DNA of the CDR3: TGTGCCAGCAGTGTACAGGACTATAATTCACCCCTCCACTTT. It is translated as CASSVQDYNSPLHF.

The chain couples TRBV24-1 to TRBJ2-4; TRBD2 matches at 8 bases. Germline V CDR1 and CDR2: KGHDR, SFDVKD. V lost 7 bases and J lost 10; bases outside the gene matches: 8. This CDR3 comprises 13 residues. CDR3 residues: CATRAGAGSIQYF. In DNA form, the CDR3 reads TGTGCCACCAGAGCGGGGGCCGGTTCGATTCAGTACTTC.

This sequence joins TRBV6-1 and TRBJ2-5; D may be TRBD1 (5 bases). This CDR3 spans 13 amino acids. V lost 8 bases and J 3 bases, leaving 13 bases between the germline ends. Germline loops: CDR1 MNHNS, CDR2 SASEGT. The chain's CDR3 is CASSSRAKETQYF. CDR3 coding DNA: TGTGCCAGCTCCAGCAGGGCCAAAGAGACCCAGTACTTC.

This sequence joins TRBV6-2 or TRBV6-3 and TRBJ2-1; TRBD2 matches at 8 bases. Per the germline V gene, CDR1 is MNHEY and CDR2 is SVGEGT. V dropped 5 bases and J dropped 2; count of bases not matched to a gene: 8. The CDR3 loop spans 16 amino acids. CDR3 nucleotides: TGTGCCAGCAGTACTCTTGAAGCGGGGGCCTACAATGAGCAGTTCTTC. Its protein product is CASSTLEAGAYNEQFF.

This sequence joins TRBV5-5 and TRBJ1-6; unclear D gene. V dropped 0 bases and J dropped 6 bases, with 16 bases sitting between them. The CDR3 has 17 residues. Germline CDR1 is SGHKS and CDR2 is YYEKEE (reference sequence). CDR3 residues: CASSLGLADGTNSPLHF. In nucleotides, the CDR3 is TGTGCCAGCAGCTTGGGTCTAGCGGACGGAACTAATTCACCCCTCCACTTT. The whole variable domain, remainder taken from reference TRBV5-5 and TRBJ1-6, is DAGVTQSPTHLIKTRGQQVTLRCSPISGHKSVSWYQQVLGQGPQFIFQYYEKEERGRGNFPDRFSARQFPNYSSELNVNALLLGDSALYLCASSLGLADGTNSPLHFGNGTRLTVT.

The gene calls are TRBV7-7 and TRBJ1-1; tentatively, D is TRBD1 (5 bases). Deletions cut 0 bases from V and 7 bases from J, with 9 bases between. Germline assignment: CDR1 SSHAT and CDR2 FNYEAQ (reference sequence). This CDR3 contains 13 residues. CDR3 coding DNA: TGTGCCAGCAGCTTAGCGCAGGGCAGTGAAGCTTTCTTT. Translated: CASSLAQGSEAFF.

V and J are TRBV7-2 and TRBJ2-5; maybe TRBD2 (5 bases). Trimming removed 3 bases from V and 2 bases from J, with 22 bases in between. CDR3 length equals 18 residues. Germline assignment: CDR1 SGHTA and CDR2 FQGNSA. The CDR3 protein is CASSFGGFSAGTQETQYF. The CDR3 DNA is TGTGCCAGCAGCTTTGGAGGTTTTTCGGCGGGTACACAAGAGACCCAGTACTTC.

The V call is TRBV4-3, the J call TRBJ2-7; D call uncertain. CDR3 length: 16 amino acids. Trimming cost V 0 bases and J 0 bases, with 12 bases left between them. Germline loops: CDR1 LGHNA, CDR2 YSLEER. CDR3 bases: TGCGCCAGCAGCCAAGATATGCAGATTAACTCCTACGAGCAGTACTTC. Translating gives CASSQDMQINSYEQYF.

This clonotype was observed a handful of times. The chain is built from TRBV20-1 and TRBJ2-7; D possibly corresponds to TRBD1 (6 bases). The CDR3 length is 16 residues. Trimming removed 6 bases at V and 1 base at J, with 22 bases between. Germline V gene lookup returns CDR1 DFQATT and CDR2 SNEGSKA (reference sequence). CDR3 DNA sequence: TGCAGTGCCAGTGACAGGAGGACTCAGGGTTCCTACGAGCAGTACTTC. Encoded protein: CSASDRRTQGSYEQYF.